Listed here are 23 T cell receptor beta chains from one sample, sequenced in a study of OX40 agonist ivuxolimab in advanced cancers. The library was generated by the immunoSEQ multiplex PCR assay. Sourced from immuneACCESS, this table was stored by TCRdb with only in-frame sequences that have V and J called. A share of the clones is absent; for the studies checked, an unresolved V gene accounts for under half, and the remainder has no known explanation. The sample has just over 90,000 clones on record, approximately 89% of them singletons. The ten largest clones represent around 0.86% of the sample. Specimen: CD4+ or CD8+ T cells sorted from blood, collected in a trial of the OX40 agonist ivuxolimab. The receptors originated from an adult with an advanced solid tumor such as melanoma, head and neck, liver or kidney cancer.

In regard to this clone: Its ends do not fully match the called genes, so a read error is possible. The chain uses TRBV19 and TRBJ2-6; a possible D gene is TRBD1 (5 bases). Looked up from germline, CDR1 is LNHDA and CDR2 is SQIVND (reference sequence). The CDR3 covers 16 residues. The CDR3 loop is CASSIRQFSGANVPTF. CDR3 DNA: TGTGCCAGTAGTATTCGCCAGTTCTCTGGGGCCAACGTCCCGACTTTC.

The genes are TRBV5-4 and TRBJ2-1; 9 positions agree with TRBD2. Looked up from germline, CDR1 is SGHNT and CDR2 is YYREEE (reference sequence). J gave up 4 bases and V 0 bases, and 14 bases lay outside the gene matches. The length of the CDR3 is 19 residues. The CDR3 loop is CASSLGGLAGIRGYNEQFF. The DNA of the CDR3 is TGTGCCAGCAGCTTGGGGGGGCTAGCGGGAATAAGAGGTTACAATGAGCAGTTCTTC.

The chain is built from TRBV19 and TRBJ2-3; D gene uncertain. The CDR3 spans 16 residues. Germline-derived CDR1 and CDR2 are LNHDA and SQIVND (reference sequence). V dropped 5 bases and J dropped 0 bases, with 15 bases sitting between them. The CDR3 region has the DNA TGTGCCAGTAGTGCGATAAGCGCCCCTAGCACAGATACGCAGTATTTT. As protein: CASSAISAPSTDTQYF. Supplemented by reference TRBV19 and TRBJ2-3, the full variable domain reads DGGITQSPKYLFRKEGQNVTLSCEQNLNHDAMYWYRQDPGQGLRLIYYSQIVNDFQKGDIAEGYSVSREKKESFPLTVTSAQKNPTAFYLCASSAISAPSTDTQYFGPGTRLTVL.

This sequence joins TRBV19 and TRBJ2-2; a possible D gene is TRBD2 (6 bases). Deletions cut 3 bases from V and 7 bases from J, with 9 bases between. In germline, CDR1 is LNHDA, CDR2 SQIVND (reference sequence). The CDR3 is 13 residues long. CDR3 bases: TGTGCCAGTAGTATGGGGGGTATCGGGGAGCTGTTTTTT. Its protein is CASSMGGIGELFF. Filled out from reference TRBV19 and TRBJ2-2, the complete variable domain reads DGGITQSPKYLFRKEGQNVTLSCEQNLNHDAMYWYRQDPGQGLRLIYYSQIVNDFQKGDIAEGYSVSREKKESFPLTVTSAQKNPTAFYLCASSMGGIGELFFGEGSRLTVL.

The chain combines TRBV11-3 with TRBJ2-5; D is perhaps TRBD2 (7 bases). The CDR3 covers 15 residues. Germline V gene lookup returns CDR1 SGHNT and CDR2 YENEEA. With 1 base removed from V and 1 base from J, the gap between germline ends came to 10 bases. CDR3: CASSLGGGTQETQYF. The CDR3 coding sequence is TGTGCCAGCAGCTTAGGGGGGGGCACCCAAGAGACCCAGTACTTC. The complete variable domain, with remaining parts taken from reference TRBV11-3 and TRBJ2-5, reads EAGVVQSPRYKIIEKKQPVAFWCNPISGHNTLYWYLQNLGQGPELLIRYENEEAVDDSQLPKDRFSAERLKGVDSTLKIQPAELGDSAVYLCASSLGGGTQETQYFGPGTRLLVL.

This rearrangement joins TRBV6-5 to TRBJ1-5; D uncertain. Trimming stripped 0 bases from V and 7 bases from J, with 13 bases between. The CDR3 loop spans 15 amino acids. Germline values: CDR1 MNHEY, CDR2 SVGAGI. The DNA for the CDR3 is TGTGCCAGCAGTTACTCTTCAGAGACTGTACAGCCCCAGCATTTT. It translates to CASSYSSETVQPQHF.

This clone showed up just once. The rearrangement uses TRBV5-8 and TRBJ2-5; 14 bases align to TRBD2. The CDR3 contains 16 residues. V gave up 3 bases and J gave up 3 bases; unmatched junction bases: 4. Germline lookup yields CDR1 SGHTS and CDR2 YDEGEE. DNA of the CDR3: TGTGCCAGCAGCTCCGGGACTAGCGGGAGAGAAGAGACCCAGTACTTC. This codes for CASSSGTSGREETQYF. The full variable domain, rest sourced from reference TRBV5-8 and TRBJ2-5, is EAGVTQSPTHLIKTRGQQATLRCSPISGHTSVYWYQQALGLGLQFLLWYDEGEERNRGNFPPRFSGRQFPNYSSELNVNALELEDSALYLCASSSGTSGREETQYFGPGTRLLVL.

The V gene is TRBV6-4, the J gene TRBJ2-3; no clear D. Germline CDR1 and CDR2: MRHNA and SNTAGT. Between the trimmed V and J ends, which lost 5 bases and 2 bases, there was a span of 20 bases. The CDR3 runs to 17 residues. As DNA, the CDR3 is TGTGCCAGCAGTCGGATGGGCCAGGCGGAATCCACAGATACGCAGTATTTT. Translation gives CASSRMGQAESTDTQYF.

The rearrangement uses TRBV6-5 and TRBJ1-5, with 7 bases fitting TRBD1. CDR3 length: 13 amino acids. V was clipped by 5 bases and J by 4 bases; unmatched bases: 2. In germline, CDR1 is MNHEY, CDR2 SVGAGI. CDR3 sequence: CASSRDRNQPQHF. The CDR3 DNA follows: TGTGCCAGCAGTCGGGACAGAAATCAGCCCCAGCATTTT.

Written as DNA, the CDR3 is TGTGCCAGCACCCCGGCCCCCTACTGGGAGCAGTACTTC. Translation: CASTPAPYWEQYF. V and J are TRBV7-9 and TRBJ2-7; D unclear. The CDR3 is 13 residues long. In germline, CDR1 is SEHNR, CDR2 FQNEAQ (reference sequence). V lost 7 bases and J lost 7, with 17 bases in between.

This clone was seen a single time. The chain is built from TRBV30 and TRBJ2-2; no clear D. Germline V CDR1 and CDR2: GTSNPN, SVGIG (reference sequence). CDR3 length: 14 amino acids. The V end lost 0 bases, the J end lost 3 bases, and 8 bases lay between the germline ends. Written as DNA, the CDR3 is TGTGCCTGGAGTGTACGACGAGACACCGGGGAGCTGTTTTTT. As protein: CAWSVRRDTGELFF.

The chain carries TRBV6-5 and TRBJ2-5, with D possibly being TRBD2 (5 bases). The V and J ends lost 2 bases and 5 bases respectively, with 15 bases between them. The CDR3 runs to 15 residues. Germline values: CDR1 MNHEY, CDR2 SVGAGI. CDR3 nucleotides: TGTGCCAGCAGTTACCCTCCCGGACGGAGGGAGACCCAGTACTTC. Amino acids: CASSYPPGRRETQYF.

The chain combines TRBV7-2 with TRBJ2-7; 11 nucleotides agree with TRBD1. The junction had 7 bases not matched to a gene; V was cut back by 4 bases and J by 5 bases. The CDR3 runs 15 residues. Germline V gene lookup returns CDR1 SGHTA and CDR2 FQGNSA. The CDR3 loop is CASSSQGQGVHEQYF. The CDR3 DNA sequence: TGTGCCAGCAGCTCACAGGGACAGGGGGTCCACGAGCAGTACTTC.

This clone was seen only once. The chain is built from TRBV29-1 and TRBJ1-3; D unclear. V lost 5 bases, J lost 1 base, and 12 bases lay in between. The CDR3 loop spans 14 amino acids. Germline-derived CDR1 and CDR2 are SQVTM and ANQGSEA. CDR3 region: CSVRRGRSGNTIYF. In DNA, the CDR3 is TGCAGCGTTAGACGGGGTCGTTCTGGAAACACCATATATTTT.

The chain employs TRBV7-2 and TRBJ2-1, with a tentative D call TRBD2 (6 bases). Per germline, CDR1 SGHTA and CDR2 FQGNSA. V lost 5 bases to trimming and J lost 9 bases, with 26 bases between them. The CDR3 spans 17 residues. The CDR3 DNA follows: TGTGCCAGCAGCCCCACCAGGCCGGGAGACCCGCGGGGTGAGCAGTTCTTC. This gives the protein CASSPTRPGDPRGEQFF.

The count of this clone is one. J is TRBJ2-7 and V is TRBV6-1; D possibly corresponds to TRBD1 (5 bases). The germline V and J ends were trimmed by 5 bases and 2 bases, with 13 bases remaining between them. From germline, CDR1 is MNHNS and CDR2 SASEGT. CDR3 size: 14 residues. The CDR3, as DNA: TGTGCCAGCAGTTTCCAGACAGTTACCTACGAGCAGTACTTC. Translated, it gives CASSFQTVTYEQYF.

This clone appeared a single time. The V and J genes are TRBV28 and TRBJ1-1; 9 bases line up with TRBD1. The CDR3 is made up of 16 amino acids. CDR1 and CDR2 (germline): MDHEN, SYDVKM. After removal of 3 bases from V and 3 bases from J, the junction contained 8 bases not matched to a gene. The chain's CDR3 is CASSFATQGADTEAFF. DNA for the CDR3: TGTGCCAGCAGTTTCGCCACACAGGGGGCAGACACTGAAGCTTTCTTT.

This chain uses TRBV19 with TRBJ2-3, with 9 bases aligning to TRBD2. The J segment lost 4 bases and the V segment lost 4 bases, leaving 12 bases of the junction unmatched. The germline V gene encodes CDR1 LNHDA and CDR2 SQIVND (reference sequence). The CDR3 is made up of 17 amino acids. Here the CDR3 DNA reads TGTGCCAGTAGTACCCTTAGCGGGAGATCGGTCGCAGATACGCAGTATTTT. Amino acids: CASSTLSGRSVADTQYF.

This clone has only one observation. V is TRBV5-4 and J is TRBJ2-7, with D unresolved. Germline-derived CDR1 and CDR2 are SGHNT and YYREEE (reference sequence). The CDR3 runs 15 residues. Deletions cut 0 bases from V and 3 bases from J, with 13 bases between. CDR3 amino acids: CASSLGVGPGYEQYF. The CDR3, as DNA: TGTGCCAGCAGCTTGGGCGTCGGACCGGGCTACGAGCAGTACTTC.

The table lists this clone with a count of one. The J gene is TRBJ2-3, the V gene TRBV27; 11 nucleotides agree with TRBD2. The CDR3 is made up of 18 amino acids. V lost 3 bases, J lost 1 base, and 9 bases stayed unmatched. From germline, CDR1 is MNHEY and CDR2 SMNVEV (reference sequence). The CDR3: CASSFARTSGSRTDTQYF. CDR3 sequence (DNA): TGTGCCAGCAGTTTTGCGAGGACTAGCGGGTCCCGCACAGATACGCAGTATTTT.

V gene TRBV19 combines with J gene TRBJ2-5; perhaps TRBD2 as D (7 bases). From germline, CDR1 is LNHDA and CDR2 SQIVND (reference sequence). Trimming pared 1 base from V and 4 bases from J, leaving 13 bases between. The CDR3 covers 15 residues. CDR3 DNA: TGTGCCAGTAGTATAGTGTCCGGGGGGCGAGAGACCCAGTACTTC. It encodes CASSIVSGGRETQYF.

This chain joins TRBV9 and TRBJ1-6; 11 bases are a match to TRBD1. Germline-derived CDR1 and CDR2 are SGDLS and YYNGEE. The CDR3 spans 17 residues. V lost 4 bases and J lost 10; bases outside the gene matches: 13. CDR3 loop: CASSPGTGGSFKSPLHF. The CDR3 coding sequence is TGTGCCAGCAGCCCTGGGACAGGGGGATCCTTTAAATCACCCCTCCACTTT.

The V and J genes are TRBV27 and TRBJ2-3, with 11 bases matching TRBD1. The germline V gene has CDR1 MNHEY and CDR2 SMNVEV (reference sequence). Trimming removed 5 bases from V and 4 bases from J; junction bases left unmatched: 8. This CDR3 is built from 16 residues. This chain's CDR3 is CASSLRTGGIADTQYF. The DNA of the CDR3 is TGTGCCAGCAGTCTCCGGACAGGGGGCATCGCAGATACGCAGTATTTT.